The next 17 T cell receptor beta chains were all read from a single sample in a study of identical twins. A single record per CDR3 protein comes from TCRdb applying MiXCR to the 5' RACE reads. The table lists more than 400,000 distinct CDR3 sequences, 15% of them singletons. This sample was also put to use in a study of yellow fever vaccine responses in identical twins.

The sequencing sample was made of CD4+ T cells sorted from blood. All receptors derive from a woman between 18 and 29 years old in good health.

The rearrangement uses TRBV2 and TRBJ2-7; 14 bases agree with TRBD2. CDR3 length: 18 amino acids. Trimming removed 7 bases from V and 2 bases from J; junction bases left unmatched: 13. Germline assignment: CDR1 SNHLY and CDR2 FYNNEI. The CDR3 coding sequence is TGTGCCAGCAACCAGGGACTAGCGGGAGTTTCCCGTCCCTACGAGCAGTACTTC. Protein: CASNQGLAGVSRPYEQYF.

CDR3 residues: CSASSWDRGDTGELFF. CDR3 nucleotide sequence: TGCAGTGCTAGTAGTTGGGACAGGGGGGACACCGGGGAGCTGTTTTTT. This rearrangement joins TRBV20-1 to TRBJ2-2, with 11 bases lining up with TRBD1. Per germline, CDR1 DFQATT and CDR2 SNEGSKA (reference sequence). This CDR3 contains 16 residues. V lost 3 bases, J lost 3 bases, and 6 bases stayed unmatched.

The chain couples TRBV15 to TRBJ2-1; 9 nucleotides line up with TRBD1. This CDR3 spans 12 amino acids. CDR1 and CDR2 from the germline V gene are LNHNV and YYDKDF (reference sequence). Losses at the gene ends were 2 bases for V and 15 bases for J; bases not matched to a gene: 5. In DNA, the CDR3 is TGTGCCACCAGCAGAACCGGGACAGGGATGTTCTTC. This codes for CATSRTGTGMFF.

This chain links TRBV6-1 with TRBJ2-7; 11 bases line up with TRBD2. Germline V gene sequence: CDR1 MNHNS, CDR2 SASEGT. J was trimmed by 5 bases and V by 1 base; bases with no gene match: 4. This CDR3 contains 15 residues. As DNA, the CDR3 is TGTGCCAGCAGTGAAGAGGCTAGCGGGAGGAACGAGCAGTACTTC. Translation gives CASSEEASGRNEQYF.

The V gene is TRBV5-1, the J gene TRBJ2-5, with D possibly matching TRBD1 (6 bases). This CDR3 has 14 residues. The germline V gene encodes CDR1 SGHRS and CDR2 YFSETQ. The V and J ends lost 2 bases and 2 bases respectively, with 10 bases between them. CDR3 nucleotides: TGCGCCAGCAGCTTACCGGGACATCAAGAGACCCAGTACTTC. This encodes CASSLPGHQETQYF.

This clonotype is a singleton in its sample. The chain uses TRBV28 and TRBJ2-3; D is undetermined. Germline CDR1 MDHEN, CDR2 SYDVKM. The V and J ends lost 4 bases and 0 bases respectively, with 17 bases between them. This CDR3 spans 17 amino acids. CDR3 region: CASSSAKSPTSTDTQYF. CDR3 DNA sequence: TGTGCCAGCAGTTCCGCCAAGTCCCCTACTAGCACAGATACGCAGTATTTT.

This clonotype was recorded a few times. The chain uses TRBV10-2 and TRBJ2-7, with D hard to call. Germline V gene lookup returns CDR1 WSHSY and CDR2 SAAADI. The V end lost 1 base, the J end lost 3 bases, and 22 bases lay between the germline ends. The CDR3 consists of 18 residues. For the CDR3, the DNA is TGCGCCAGCAGTGAGTGGTATATATTCGATGATTCCCACTACGAGCAGTACTTC. It encodes CASSEWYIFDDSHYEQYF.

This clonotype was recorded many times. The gene calls are TRBV4-1 and TRBJ1-1; D uncertain. Germline V CDR1 and CDR2: MGHRA, YSYEKL. This CDR3 contains 14 residues. V was cut by 0 bases and J by 3 bases, with 8 bases left in between. CDR3 in DNA: TGCGCCAGCAGCCAAGATTGGGGAGACACTGAAGCTTTCTTT. This translates into CASSQDWGDTEAFF.

This clonotype has only a few counts. The V and J genes are TRBV4-1 and TRBJ1-6; maybe TRBD1 (5 bases). Germline V gene lookup returns CDR1 MGHRA and CDR2 YSYEKL. The CDR3 sequence is 14 residues long. The V end lost 7 bases, the J end lost 10 bases, and 17 bases lay between the germline ends. The CDR3 protein is CASTPVTWGSPLHF. The CDR3 DNA is TGCGCCAGCACTCCGGTAACTTGGGGCTCACCCCTCCACTTT.

The J gene is TRBJ2-3, the V gene TRBV14; D is unclear. Germline CDR1 SGHDN, CDR2 FVKESK. The CDR3 loop spans 15 amino acids. Trimming removed 0 bases at V and 7 bases at J, with 14 bases between. CDR3 nucleotides: TGTGCCAGCAGCCAAGATCCCCTGGTAGGGAATACGCAGTATTTT. Its protein is CASSQDPLVGNTQYF. The variable domain in full, completed from reference TRBV14 and TRBJ2-3, reads EAGVTQFPSHSVIEKGQTVTLRCDPISGHDNLYWYRRVMGKEIKFLLHFVKESKQDESGMPNNRFLAERTGGTYSTLKVQPAELEDSGVYFCASSQDPLVGNTQYFGPGTRLTVL.

This clonotype turned up a few times. The genes are TRBV9 and TRBJ2-7, with D uncertain. Trimming took off 4 bases at V and 4 bases at J, with 21 bases between the two ends. The CDR3 covers 16 residues. The germline CDR1 and CDR2 sequences are SGDLS and YYNGEE. As DNA, the CDR3 is TGTGCCAGCAGCTCCCCTTTTGACACGTACTCGTACGAGCAGTACTTC. This sequence encodes CASSSPFDTYSYEQYF.

The V gene is TRBV5-1, the J gene TRBJ1-1; TRBD1 aligns across 7 bases. V was pared by 3 bases and J by 5 bases, with 7 bases of the junction left unmatched. The germline gives CDR1 SGHRS, CDR2 YFSETQ. This CDR3 spans 14 amino acids. CDR3 DNA: TGCGCCAGCAGCTGGGGACAGTCGTGGACTGAAGCTTTCTTT. It codes for CASSWGQSWTEAFF.

This clonotype was counted only a few times. The chain couples TRBV24-1 to TRBJ1-5, with unresolved D. Germline V lookup: CDR1 KGHDR, CDR2 SFDVKD. V was trimmed by 4 bases and J by 5 bases, leaving 8 bases between them. The CDR3 has 13 residues. The CDR3 DNA reads TGTGCCACCAGTGAGAACGGGGATCAGCCCCAGCATTTT. Protein product: CATSENGDQPQHF.

This clonotype showed up just a few times. The chain recombines TRBV12-3 or TRBV12-4 with TRBJ2-1, with 7 nucleotides matching TRBD2. The CDR3 spans 15 residues. Trimming removed 3 bases from V and 2 bases from J; junction bases left unmatched: 4. The CDR3 reads CASSFGLETYNEQFF. In DNA, the CDR3 is TGTGCCAGCAGTTTCGGACTAGAAACCTACAATGAGCAGTTCTTC.

The chain carries TRBV7-9 and TRBJ1-6; D might be TRBD1 (5 bases). CDR3 length: 16 amino acids. CDR1 is SEHNR and CDR2 is FQNEAQ in the germline V gene (reference sequence). Between the trimmed V and J ends, which lost 5 bases and 8 bases, there was a span of 19 bases. CDR3 amino acids: CASSTSLGTGYSPLHF. CDR3 sequence (DNA): TGTGCCAGCAGCACCAGTCTCGGGACGGGGTATTCACCCCTCCACTTT. The variable domain in full, completed from reference TRBV7-9 and TRBJ1-6, reads DTGVSQNPRHKITKRGQNVTFRCDPISEHNRLYWYRQTLGQGPEFLTYFQNEAQLEKSRLLSDRFSAERPKGSFSTLEIQRTEQGDSAMYLCASSTSLGTGYSPLHFGNGTRLTVT.

The gene calls are TRBV28 and TRBJ2-7, with a weak D call TRBD2 (6 bases). Germline CDR1 reads MDHEN; CDR2 reads SYDVKM. Trimming cost V 10 bases and J 0 bases, with 13 bases left between them. The CDR3 is 13 amino acids. CDR3 in DNA: TGTGCCATTCGTTCGGGGGTCTCCTACGAGCAGTACTTC. It codes for CAIRSGVSYEQYF.

The chain couples TRBV12-3 or TRBV12-4 to TRBJ2-6; D may be TRBD2 (5 bases). V lost 2 bases, J lost 0 bases, and 14 bases lay in between. This CDR3 has 18 residues. The CDR3 protein is CASSLYGGFHSGANVLTF. In DNA, the CDR3 is TGTGCCAGCAGTTTATACGGCGGGTTTCACTCTGGGGCCAACGTCCTGACTTTC.